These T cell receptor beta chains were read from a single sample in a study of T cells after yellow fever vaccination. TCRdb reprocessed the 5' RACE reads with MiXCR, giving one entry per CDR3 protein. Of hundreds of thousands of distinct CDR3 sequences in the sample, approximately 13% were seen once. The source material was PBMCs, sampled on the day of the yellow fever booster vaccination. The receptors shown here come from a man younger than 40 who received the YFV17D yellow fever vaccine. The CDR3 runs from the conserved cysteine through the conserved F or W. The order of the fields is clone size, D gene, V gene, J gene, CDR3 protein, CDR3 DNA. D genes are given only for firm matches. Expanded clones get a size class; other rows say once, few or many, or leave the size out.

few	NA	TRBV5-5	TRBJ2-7	CASSLASLEQYF	TGTGCCAGCAGCTTGGCCTCCCTCGAGCAGTACTTC
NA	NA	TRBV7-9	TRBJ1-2	CASSWTTLGYTF	TGTGCCAGCAGCTGGACAACTTTAGGCTACACCTTC
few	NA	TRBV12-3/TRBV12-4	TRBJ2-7	CASSLGYHEQYF	TGTGCCAGCAGCTTGGGGTACCACGAGCAGTACTTC
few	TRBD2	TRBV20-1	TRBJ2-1	CSASATGTSGHNEQFF	TGCAGTGCTAGCGCCACCGGGACTAGCGGCCACAATGAGCAGTTCTTC
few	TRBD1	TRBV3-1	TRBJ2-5	CASSQSRGRGETQYF	TGTGCCAGCAGCCAATCCAGGGGGCGAGGGGAGACCCAGTACTTC
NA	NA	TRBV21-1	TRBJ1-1	CARPAIYEAFF	TGTGCCAGACCGGCTATATATGAAGCTTTCTTT
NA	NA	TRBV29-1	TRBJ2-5	CSVNIRGETQYF	TGCAGCGTTAACATTAGGGGTGAGACCCAGTACTTC
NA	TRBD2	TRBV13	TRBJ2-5	CASSSLAGGWGQETQYF	TGTGCCAGCAGCTCGCTAGCGGGAGGTTGGGGCCAAGAGACCCAGTACTTC
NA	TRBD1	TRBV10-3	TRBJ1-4	CAISQGVGEKLFF	TGTGCCATCAGCCAGGGGGTTGGTGAAAAACTGTTTTTT
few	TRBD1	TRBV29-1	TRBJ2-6	CSVEGGTGTNVLTF	TGCAGCGTTGAGGGCGGGACAGGGACCAACGTCCTGACTTTC
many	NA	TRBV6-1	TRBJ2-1	CASNPRPGQYNEQFF	TGTGCCAGCAATCCACGCCCCGGACAGTACAATGAGCAGTTCTTC
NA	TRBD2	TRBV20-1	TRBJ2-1	CSVRRERYEQFF	TGCAGTGTTCGGCGGGAGCGGTATGAGCAGTTCTTC
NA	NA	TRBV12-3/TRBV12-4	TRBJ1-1	CASSLAARGRAFF	TGTGCCAGCAGTTTAGCGGCGAGGGGAAGGGCTTTCTTT
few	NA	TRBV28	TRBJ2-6	CASSFSRVSGANVLTF	TGTGCCAGCAGTTTTTCAAGGGTCTCTGGGGCCAACGTCCTGACTTTC
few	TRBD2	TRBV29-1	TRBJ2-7	CSVLLAGKYEQYF	TGCAGCGTTTTACTAGCGGGAAAATACGAGCAGTACTTC
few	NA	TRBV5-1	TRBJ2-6	CASRPALSGANVLTF	TGCGCCAGCAGGCCAGCTCTCTCTGGGGCCAACGTCCTGACTTTC
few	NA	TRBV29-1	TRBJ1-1	CSVLRGMNTEAFF	TGCAGCGTGCTGCGTGGGATGAACACTGAAGCTTTCTTT
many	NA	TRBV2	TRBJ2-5	CASTKRRETQYF	TGTGCCAGTACCAAACGGCGAGAGACCCAGTACTTC
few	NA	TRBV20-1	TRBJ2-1	CSARDSLTAGAHNEQFF	TGCAGTGCTAGAGATAGTTTAACCGCTGGGGCGCACAATGAGCAGTTCTTC
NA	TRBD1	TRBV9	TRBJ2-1	CASSNRGYNEQFF	TGTGCCAGCAGCAACAGGGGCTACAATGAGCAGTTCTTC
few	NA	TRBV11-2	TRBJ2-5	CASSYGKETQYF	TGTGCCAGCAGCTATGGGAAAGAGACCCAGTACTTC
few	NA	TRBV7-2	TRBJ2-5	CASTSWPQETQYF	TGTGCCAGCACCTCCTGGCCGCAAGAGACCCAGTACTTC
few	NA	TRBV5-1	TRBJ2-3	CASSFPPTGRAGTDTQYF	TGCGCCAGCAGCTTTCCTCCCACGGGGAGAGCTGGAACAGATACGCAGTATTTT
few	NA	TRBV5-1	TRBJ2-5	CASSLRAGPLETQYF	TGCGCCAGCAGCTTGCGGGCAGGCCCCCTGGAGACCCAGTACTTC
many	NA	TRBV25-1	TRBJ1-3	CASSGQAIYF	TGTGCCAGCAGTGGACAGGCCATATATTTT
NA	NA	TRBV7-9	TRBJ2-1	CASSPDWYNEQFF	TGTGCCAGCAGCCCGGACTGGTACAATGAGCAGTTCTTC
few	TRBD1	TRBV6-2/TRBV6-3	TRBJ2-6	CAGGQVSGANVLTF	TGTGCCGGCGGACAGGTCTCTGGGGCCAACGTCCTGACTTTC
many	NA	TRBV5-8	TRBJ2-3	CASSLVAADTQYF	TGTGCCAGCAGCTTGGTCGCCGCCGATACGCAGTATTTT
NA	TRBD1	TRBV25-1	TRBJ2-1	CASSPLLWGQLNNEQFF	TGTGCCAGCAGTCCCCTTCTTTGGGGACAGCTAAACAATGAGCAGTTCTTC
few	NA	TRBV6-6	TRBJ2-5	CASGRESQETQYF	TGTGCCAGCGGTCGGGAGAGTCAAGAGACCCAGTACTTC
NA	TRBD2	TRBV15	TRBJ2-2	CATSITLAASNTGELFF	TGTGCCACCAGCATTACTCTAGCGGCCTCGAACACCGGGGAGCTGTTTTTT
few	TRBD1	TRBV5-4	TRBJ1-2	CASSTQGAPIYGYTF	TGTGCCAGCAGCACACAGGGGGCCCCCATCTATGGCTACACCTTC
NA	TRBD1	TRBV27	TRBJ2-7	CASSPQGAEYEQYF	TGTGCCAGCAGTCCACAGGGGGCGGAGTACGAGCAGTACTTC
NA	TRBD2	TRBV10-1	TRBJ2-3	CATSIGAGEDTQYF	TGCGCCACCTCGATTGGAGCGGGAGAAGATACGCAGTATTTT
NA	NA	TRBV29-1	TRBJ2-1	CSVEWRYNEQFF	TGCAGCGTTGAATGGAGGTACAATGAGCAGTTCTTC
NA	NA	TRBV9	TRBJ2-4	CASSESGLAKNIQYF	TGTGCCAGCAGCGAATCGGGACTAGCCAAAAACATTCAGTACTTC
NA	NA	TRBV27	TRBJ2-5	CASSRYAGRGWQETQYF	TGTGCCAGCAGCCGTTATGCAGGTCGAGGATGGCAAGAGACCCAGTACTTC
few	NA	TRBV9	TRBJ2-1	CASSVVGGKGDEQFF	TGTGCCAGCAGCGTAGTCGGCGGGAAGGGCGATGAGCAGTTCTTC
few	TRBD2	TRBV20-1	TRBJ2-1	CSARSGTTSYNEQFF	TGCAGTGCTAGATCCGGGACTACCTCCTACAATGAGCAGTTCTTC
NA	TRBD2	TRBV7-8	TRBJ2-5	CASSPIGLAGVVGETQYF	TGTGCCAGCAGCCCTATCGGACTAGCGGGAGTGGTGGGGGAGACCCAGTACTTC
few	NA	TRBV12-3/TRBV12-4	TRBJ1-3	CASRTGSGNTIYF	TGTGCCAGCAGAACAGGCTCTGGAAACACCATATATTTT
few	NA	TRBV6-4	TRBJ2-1	CASSDSAGGSYNEQFF	TGTGCCAGCAGTGACTCAGCGGGCGGCTCCTACAATGAGCAGTTCTTC
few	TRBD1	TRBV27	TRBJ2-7	CASRWTGVGPYEQYF	TGTGCCAGCCGATGGACAGGGGTGGGTCCCTACGAGCAGTACTTC
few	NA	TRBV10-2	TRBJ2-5	CASNPRLRGNQETQYF	TGCGCCAGCAATCCACGACTTCGGGGCAACCAAGAGACCCAGTACTTC
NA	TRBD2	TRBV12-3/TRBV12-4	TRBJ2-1	CASSWTSGTEQFF	TGTGCCAGCAGTTGGACTAGCGGGACTGAGCAGTTCTTC
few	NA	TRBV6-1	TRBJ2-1	CASSEKGAAFF	TGTGCCAGCAGTGAAAAAGGGGCGGCGTTCTTC
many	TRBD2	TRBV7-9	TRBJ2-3	CASSSWLAGESRDTQYF	TGTGCCAGCAGCTCTTGGCTAGCGGGAGAGTCTCGAGATACGCAGTATTTT
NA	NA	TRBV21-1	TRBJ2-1	CASSKGLAGGYNEQFF	TGTGCCAGCAGCAAAGGACTAGCGGGAGGGTACAATGAGCAGTTCTTC
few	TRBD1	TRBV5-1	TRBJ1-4	CASSLDRGTTEKLFF	TGCGCCAGCAGCTTGGACAGGGGGACTACTGAAAAACTGTTTTTT
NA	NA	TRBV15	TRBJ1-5	CATSTRRPWATYSNQPQHF	TGTGCCACCAGCACTCGCCGACCGTGGGCAACCTATAGCAATCAGCCCCAGCATTTT
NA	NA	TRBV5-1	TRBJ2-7	CASSTPDGYEQYF	TGCGCCAGCAGCACCCCGGATGGCTACGAGCAGTACTTC
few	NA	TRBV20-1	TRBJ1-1	CSARSFVESNTEAFF	TGCAGTGCTAGGTCTTTTGTGGAGAGCAACACTGAAGCTTTCTTT
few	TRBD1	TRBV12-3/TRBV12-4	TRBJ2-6	CASRLSTGTFGANVLTF	TGTGCCAGCAGGTTATCGACAGGGACGTTTGGGGCCAACGTCCTGACTTTC
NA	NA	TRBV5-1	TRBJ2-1	CASSADSYNEQFF	TGCGCCAGCAGCGCCGACTCCTACAATGAGCAGTTCTTC
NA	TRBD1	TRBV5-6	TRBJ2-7	CASSLGRTGGIYEQYF	TGTGCCAGCAGCTTGGGCCGGACAGGGGGTATCTACGAGCAGTACTTC
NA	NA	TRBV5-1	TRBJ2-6	CASSLGQIASGANVLTF	TGCGCCAGCAGCTTAGGACAGATAGCCTCTGGGGCCAACGTCCTGACTTTC
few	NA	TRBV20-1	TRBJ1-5	CSASDTWGQPQHF	TGCAGTGCTTCTGACACATGGGGTCAGCCCCAGCATTTT
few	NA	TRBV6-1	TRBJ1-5	CASGTRGSQPQHF	TGTGCCAGCGGGACGCGGGGGTCCCAGCCCCAGCATTTT
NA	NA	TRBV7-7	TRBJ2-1	CASSLVRADEQFF	TGTGCTAGCAGCTTAGTTCGGGCAGATGAGCAGTTCTTC